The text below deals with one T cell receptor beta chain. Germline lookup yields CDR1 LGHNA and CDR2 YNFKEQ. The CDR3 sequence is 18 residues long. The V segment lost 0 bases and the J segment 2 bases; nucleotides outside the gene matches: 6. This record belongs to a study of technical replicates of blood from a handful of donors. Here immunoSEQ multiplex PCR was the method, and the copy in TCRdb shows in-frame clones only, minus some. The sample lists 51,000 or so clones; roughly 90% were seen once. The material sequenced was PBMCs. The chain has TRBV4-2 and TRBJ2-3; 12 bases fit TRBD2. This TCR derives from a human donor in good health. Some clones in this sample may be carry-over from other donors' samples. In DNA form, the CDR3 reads TGTGCCAGCAGCCAAGAGCTAGGACTAGCGGGGTACACAGATACGCAGTATTTT. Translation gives CASSQELGLAGYTDTQYF.